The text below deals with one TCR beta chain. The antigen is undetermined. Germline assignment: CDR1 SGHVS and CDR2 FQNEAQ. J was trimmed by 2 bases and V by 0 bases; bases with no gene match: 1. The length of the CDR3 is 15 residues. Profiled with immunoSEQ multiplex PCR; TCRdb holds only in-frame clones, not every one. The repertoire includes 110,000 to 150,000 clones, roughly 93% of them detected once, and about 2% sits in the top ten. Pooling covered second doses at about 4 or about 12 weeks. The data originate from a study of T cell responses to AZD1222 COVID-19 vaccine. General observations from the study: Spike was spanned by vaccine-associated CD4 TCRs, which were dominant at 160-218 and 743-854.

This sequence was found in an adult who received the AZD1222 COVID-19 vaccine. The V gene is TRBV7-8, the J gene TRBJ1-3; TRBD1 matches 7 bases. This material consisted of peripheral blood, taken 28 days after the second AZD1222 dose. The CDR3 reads CASSLAGTAGNTIYF. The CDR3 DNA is TGTGCCAGCAGCTTAGCTGGGACAGCTGGAAACACCATATATTTT.